A selection of T cell receptor beta chains follows, all from one sample in a study of T cells after posttransplantation cyclophosphamide. The repertoire was sequenced with immunoSEQ multiplex PCR; TCRdb's copy has only in-frame clones and lacks some. The sample presents 7,500 to 8,000 clones, none singletons. Source: PBMCs, taken after allogeneic stem cell transplant with posttransplant cyclophosphamide. The receptors shown here come from a young adult male patient who received an allogeneic stem cell transplant from an unrelated donor, was CMV-positive, and had acute and chronic GVHD. Some T cells here may be from the graft donor. The CDR3 runs from the conserved cysteine through the conserved F or W. Fields, in order: CDR3 protein, CDR3 DNA, clone size, D gene, V gene, J gene. The D gene is left open where the match is weak. Size tells how often a clone was seen (once, few, many) or the class of an expanded clone, and some rows leave it out.

CASSWTEKETQYF,TGTGCCAGCAGCTGGACAGAAAAAGAGACCCAGTACTTC,many,.,TRBV7-9,TRBJ2-5
CASSFGGYGYTF,TGTGCCAGTAGTTTCGGGGGCTATGGCTACACCTTC,many,.,TRBV19,TRBJ1-2
CASSPRRGGYTF,TGTGCCAGCAGCCCTCGACGGGGTGGCTACACCTTC,many,.,TRBV11-2,TRBJ1-2
CASSPPGQNTEAFF,TGTGCCAGCTCACCACCGGGACAAAACACTGAAGCTTTCTTT,many,.,TRBV18,TRBJ1-1
CASSIQPGNSPLHF,TGTGCCAGCAGCATACAGCCAGGGAATTCACCCCTCCACTTT,medium-sized,.,TRBV7-3,TRBJ1-6
CASRNHRDRGNQPQHF,TGCGCCAGCAGGAACCACCGGGACAGAGGCAATCAGCCCCAGCATTTT,many,TRBD1,TRBV5-1,TRBJ1-5
CASSYSGGGEAFF,TGTGCCAGCAGTTACTCGGGCGGGGGGGAAGCTTTCTTT,many,.,TRBV6-5,TRBJ1-1
CASSYTTSGGADTQYF,TGTGCCAGCAGCTATACGACTAGCGGGGGGGCAGATACGCAGTATTTT,.,TRBD2,TRBV4-2,TRBJ2-3
CASTGQDSYNSPLHF,TGTGCCAGCACGGGACAGGACTCCTATAATTCACCCCTCCACTTT,many,TRBD1,TRBV6-6,TRBJ1-6
CASSDGQVSNQPQHF,TGTGCCAGCAGCGATGGACAGGTTAGCAATCAGCCCCAGCATTTT,many,TRBD1,TRBV2,TRBJ1-5
CASSLNAGFGSPLHF,TGTGCCAGCAGCTTAAACGCAGGGTTCGGTTCACCCCTCCACTTT,many,.,TRBV7-3,TRBJ1-6
CASSLLGQSDTQYF,TGTGCCAGCAGCTTGCTAGGACAGAGCGATACGCAGTATTTT,many,.,TRBV7-3,TRBJ2-3
CASSLKSSYEQYF,TGTGCCAGCAGCCTCAAGTCCAGCTACGAGCAGTACTTC,many,.,TRBV27,TRBJ2-7
CASSIGQLGVELFF,TGTGCCAGTAGTATCGGACAGCTTGGGGTTGAACTGTTTTTT,medium-sized,.,TRBV19,TRBJ1-4
CASSPTSGGFDTQYF,TGTGCCAGCAGCCCAACTAGCGGGGGTTTTGATACGCAGTATTTT,many,TRBD2,TRBV7-3,TRBJ2-3
CASSYVGQGNGYTF,TGTGCCAGCAGTTATGTCGGACAGGGTAATGGCTACACCTTC,many,TRBD1,TRBV6-6,TRBJ1-2
CASSQEGSGLGSPLHF,TGTGCCAGCAGCCAAGAAGGAAGCGGACTAGGGTCACCCCTCCACTTT,many,.,TRBV4-2,TRBJ1-6
CASSQRDRGQETQYF,TGTGCCAGCAGCCAAAGGGACAGGGGGCAAGAGACCCAGTACTTC,many,TRBD1,TRBV7-8,TRBJ2-5
CASSLGRAGGQSEQFF,TGTGCCAGCAGCTTGGGTCGGGCGGGGGGGCAAAGTGAGCAGTTCTTC,.,TRBD2,TRBV5-4,TRBJ2-1
CASTMGQATQPQHF,TGTGCCTCGACCATGGGACAGGCTACTCAGCCCCAGCATTTT,many,TRBD1,TRBV30,TRBJ1-5
CASSELTPRQPQHF,TGTGCCAGCAGTGAATTAACGCCTAGACAGCCCCAGCATTTT,many,.,TRBV6-1,TRBJ1-5
CASSLGSYNSPLHF,TGTGCCAGCAGCTTAGGGAGTTATAATTCACCCCTCCACTTT,many,.,TRBV7-2,TRBJ1-6
CASSIPSSGANVLTF,TGTGCCAGTAGTATCCCCAGCTCTGGGGCCAACGTCCTGACTTTC,many,.,TRBV19,TRBJ2-6
CASSDRGPIQETQYF,TGCGCCAGCAGTGATCGAGGTCCTATTCAAGAGACCCAGTACTTC,many,.,TRBV10-2,TRBJ2-5
CASSLAARSMEAFF,TGTGCCAGCAGCTTAGCGGCCCGAAGTATGGAGGCTTTCTTT,many,.,TRBV7-8,TRBJ1-1
CASSLGTASTDTQYF,TGTGCCAGCAGCTTAGGGACAGCCAGCACAGATACGCAGTATTTT,many,.,TRBV11-3,TRBJ2-3
CASSLPGLQETQYF,TGTGCCAGCAGCCTTCCGGGACTTCAAGAGACCCAGTACTTC,many,.,TRBV5-4,TRBJ2-5
CASSVAGERANGYTF,TGTGCCAGCAGCGTGGCGGGGGAAAGGGCCAATGGCTACACCTTC,many,.,TRBV9,TRBJ1-2
CASSISSGGAQKTQYF,TGTGCCAGCAGCATCTCTAGCGGGGGCGCTCAGAAGACCCAGTACTTC,many,TRBD2,TRBV7-2,TRBJ2-5
CASSPYQGAETQYF,TGTGCCAGCAGCCCCTATCAGGGCGCTGAGACCCAGTACTTC,medium-sized,.,TRBV9,TRBJ2-5
CASSLAGGRTDTQYF,TGTGCCAGCAGCCTAGCGGGGGGGCGCACAGATACGCAGTATTTT,many,TRBD2,TRBV6-5,TRBJ2-3
CASSLERGAGETQYF,TGTGCCAGTAGTCTAGAGCGGGGGGCGGGAGAGACCCAGTACTTC,many,TRBD2,TRBV19,TRBJ2-5
CASSRDSSTEKLFF,TGTGCCAGCAGCCGGGACAGCTCAACCGAAAAACTGTTTTTT,many,TRBD1,TRBV7-8,TRBJ1-4
CASSSLPGGAGNEQFF,TGTGCCAGCAGCTCCTTGCCGGGGGGGGCGGGCAATGAGCAGTTCTTC,many,TRBD2,TRBV7-8,TRBJ2-1
CASSTWGQGNTEAFF,TGTGCCAGTAGTACATGGGGACAGGGGAACACTGAAGCTTTCTTT,many,TRBD1,TRBV19,TRBJ1-1
CASSFSRLGAREKLFF,TGTGCCAGCAGTTTTTCACGGTTGGGGGCGCGGGAAAAACTGTTTTTT,many,.,TRBV28,TRBJ1-4
CASSVGTASSGYTF,TGTGCCAGCAGCGTAGGAACAGCAAGCAGTGGCTACACCTTC,few,.,TRBV9,TRBJ1-2
CASSEGGQGGETQYF,TGTGCCAGCAGCGAAGGAGGACAGGGAGGAGAGACCCAGTACTTC,many,TRBD1,TRBV6-1,TRBJ2-5
CASSGTSRHEDTQYF,TGTGCCAGCAGCGGCACTAGCAGACATGAAGATACGCAGTATTTT,many,.,TRBV2,TRBJ2-3
CASRKTVEGGYTF,TGTGCCAGCAGGAAGACAGTAGAAGGCGGCTACACCTTC,many,.,TRBV2,TRBJ1-2
CASSVDTTANYGYTF,TGTGCCAGCAGCGTAGATACGACAGCAAACTATGGCTACACCTTC,many,.,TRBV9,TRBJ1-2
CASSLVPQGDYGYTF,TGTGCCAGCAGCTTAGTCCCTCAGGGGGACTATGGCTACACCTTC,many,TRBD1,TRBV7-8,TRBJ1-2
CASSLGADYEQYF,TGTGCCAGCAGCTTGGGTGCGGACTACGAGCAGTACTTC,many,.,TRBV5-6,TRBJ2-7
CASSAQGTNQPQHF,TGTGCCAGCAGTGCTCAGGGGACCAATCAGCCCCAGCATTTT,many,.,TRBV2,TRBJ1-5
CASSITGFANTEAFF,TGTGCCAGCAGCATAACAGGGTTCGCGAACACTGAAGCTTTCTTT,many,.,TRBV7-8,TRBJ1-1
CASSDPDSYSNQPQHF,TGTGCCAGCAGTGACCCGGACAGTTATAGCAATCAGCCCCAGCATTTT,many,.,TRBV6-1,TRBJ1-5
CASSEGQWALHF,TGTGCCAGCAGTGAGGGGCAGTGGGCCCTCCACTTT,many,.,TRBV25-1,TRBJ1-6
CASSPGQGVNEKLFF,TGTGCTAGCAGCCCTGGACAGGGTGTAAATGAAAAACTGTTTTTT,medium-sized,TRBD1,TRBV7-7,TRBJ1-4
CSVERGNYGYTF,TGCAGCGTTGAGAGGGGGAACTATGGCTACACCTTC,many,.,TRBV29-1,TRBJ1-2
CASSQAAGGNSPLHF,TGTGCCAGCAGCCAAGCCGCCGGAGGTAATTCACCCCTCCACTTT,many,.,TRBV4-2,TRBJ1-6
CASSLTEVDEQFF,TGTGCCAGCAGCTTAACGGAGGTGGATGAGCAGTTCTTC,many,.,TRBV5-6,TRBJ2-1
CASSFQADQPQHF,TGTGCCAGTAGTTTCCAGGCAGATCAGCCCCAGCATTTT,medium-sized,.,TRBV19,TRBJ1-5
CASSSEAQGQGRTEAFF,TGTGCCAGCAGCTCGGAGGCGCAAGGACAGGGACGAACTGAAGCTTTCTTT,many,TRBD1,TRBV28,TRBJ1-1
CASSPWDSSYEQYF,TGTGCCAGCAGCCCCTGGGACAGCTCCTACGAGCAGTACTTC,many,TRBD1,TRBV7-6,TRBJ2-7
CTSSQDIQRGSLRTGELFF,TGCACCAGCAGCCAAGATATCCAACGGGGTAGTCTTCGAACCGGGGAGCTGTTTTTT,many,.,TRBV1,TRBJ2-2
CAISEGGGVGREKLFF,TGTGCCATCAGCGAAGGTGGAGGGGTTGGCAGGGAAAAACTGTTTTTT,medium-sized,.,TRBV10-3,TRBJ1-4
CASSPTSTGGLGETFF,TGTGCCAGCAGCCCCACCTCTACAGGGGGCTTAGGGGAAACTTTCTTT,many,TRBD1,TRBV27,TRBJ1-1
CASSELGHLSNQPQHF,TGTGCCAGCAGTGAATTGGGACACCTAAGCAATCAGCCCCAGCATTTT,medium-sized,.,TRBV6-1,TRBJ1-5
CASRTANEKLFF,TGTGCCAGCAGGACAGCTAATGAAAAACTGTTTTTT,many,.,TRBV28,TRBJ1-4
CASSFRITGNYGYTF,TGTGCCAGCAGCTTCCGGATTACAGGGAACTATGGCTACACCTTC,many,.,TRBV14,TRBJ1-2